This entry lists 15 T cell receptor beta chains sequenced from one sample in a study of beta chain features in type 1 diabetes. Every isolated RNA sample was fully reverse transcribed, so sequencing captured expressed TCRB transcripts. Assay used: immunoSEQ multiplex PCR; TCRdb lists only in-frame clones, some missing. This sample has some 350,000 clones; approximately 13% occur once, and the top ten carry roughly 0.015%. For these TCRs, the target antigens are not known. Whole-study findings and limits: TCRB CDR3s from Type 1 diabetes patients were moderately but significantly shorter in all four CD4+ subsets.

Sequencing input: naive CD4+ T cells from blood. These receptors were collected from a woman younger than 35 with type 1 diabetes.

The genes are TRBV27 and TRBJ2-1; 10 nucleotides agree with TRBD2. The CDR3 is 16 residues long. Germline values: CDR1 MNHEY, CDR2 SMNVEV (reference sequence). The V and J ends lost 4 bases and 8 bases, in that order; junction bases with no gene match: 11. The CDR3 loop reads CASSSGLAALGYEQFF. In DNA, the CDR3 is TGTGCCAGCAGTTCAGGACTAGCGGCTCTCGGGTATGAGCAGTTCTTC.

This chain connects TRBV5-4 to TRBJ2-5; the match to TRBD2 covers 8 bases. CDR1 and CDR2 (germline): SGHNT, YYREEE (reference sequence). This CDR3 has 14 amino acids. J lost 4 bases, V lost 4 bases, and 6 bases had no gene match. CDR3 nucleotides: TGTGCCAGCAGCCCCCCGGGAGGGGGAGAGACCCAGTACTTC. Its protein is CASSPPGGGETQYF.

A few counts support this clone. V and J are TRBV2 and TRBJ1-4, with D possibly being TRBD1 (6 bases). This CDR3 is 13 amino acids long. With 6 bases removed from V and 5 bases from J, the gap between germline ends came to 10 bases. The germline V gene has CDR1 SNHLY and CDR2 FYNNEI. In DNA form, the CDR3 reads TGTGCCAGCAGCAGGGGACCCAATGAAAAACTGTTTTTT. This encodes CASSRGPNEKLFF.

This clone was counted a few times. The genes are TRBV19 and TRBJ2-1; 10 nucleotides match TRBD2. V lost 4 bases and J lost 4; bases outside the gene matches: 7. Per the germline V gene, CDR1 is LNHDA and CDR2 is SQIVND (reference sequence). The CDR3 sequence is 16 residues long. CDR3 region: CASSNLSGRRYNEQFF. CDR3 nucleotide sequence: TGTGCCAGTAGTAACCTTAGCGGGAGGCGGTACAATGAGCAGTTCTTC. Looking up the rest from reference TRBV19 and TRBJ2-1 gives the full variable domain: DGGITQSPKYLFRKEGQNVTLSCEQNLNHDAMYWYRQDPGQGLRLIYYSQIVNDFQKGDIAEGYSVSREKKESFPLTVTSAQKNPTAFYLCASSNLSGRRYNEQFFGPGTRLTVL.

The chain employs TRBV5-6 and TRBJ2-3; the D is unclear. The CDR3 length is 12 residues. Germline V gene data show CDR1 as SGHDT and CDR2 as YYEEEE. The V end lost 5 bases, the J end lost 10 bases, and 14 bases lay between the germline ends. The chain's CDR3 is CASSELRAPQYF. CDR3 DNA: TGTGCCAGCAGTGAGCTCCGTGCGCCGCAGTATTTT.

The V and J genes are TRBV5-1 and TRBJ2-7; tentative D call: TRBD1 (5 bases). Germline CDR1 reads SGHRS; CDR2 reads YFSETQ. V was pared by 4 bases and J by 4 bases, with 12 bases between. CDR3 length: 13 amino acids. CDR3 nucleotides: TGCGCCAGCAGCCCACAGGACGATTACGAGCAGTACTTC. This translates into CASSPQDDYEQYF.

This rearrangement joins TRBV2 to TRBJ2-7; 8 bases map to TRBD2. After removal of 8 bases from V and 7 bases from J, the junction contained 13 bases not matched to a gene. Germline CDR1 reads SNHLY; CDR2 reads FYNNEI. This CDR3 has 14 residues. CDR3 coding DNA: TGTGCCAGCGCCCGGACTAGCCCCCAGGGTGAGCAGTACGTC. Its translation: CASARTSPQGEQYV.

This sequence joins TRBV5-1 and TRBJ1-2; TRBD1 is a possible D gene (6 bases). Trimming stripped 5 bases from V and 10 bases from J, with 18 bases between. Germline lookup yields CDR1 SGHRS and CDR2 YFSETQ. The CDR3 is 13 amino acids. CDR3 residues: CASSSPGVDIYTF. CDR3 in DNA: TGCGCCAGCAGTTCCCCAGGGGTAGATATCTACACCTTC. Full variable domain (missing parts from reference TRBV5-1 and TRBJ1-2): KAGVTQTPRYLIKTRGQQVTLSCSPISGHRSVSWYQQTPGQGLQFLFEYFSETQRNKGNFPGRFSGRQFSNSRSEMNVSTLELGDSALYLCASSSPGVDIYTFGSGTRLTVV.

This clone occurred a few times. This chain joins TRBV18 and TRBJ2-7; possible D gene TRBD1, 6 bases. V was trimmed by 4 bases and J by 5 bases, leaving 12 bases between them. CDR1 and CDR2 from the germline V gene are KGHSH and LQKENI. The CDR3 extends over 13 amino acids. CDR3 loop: CASSLNDRNEQYF. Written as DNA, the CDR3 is TGTGCCAGCTCACTTAACGACAGGAACGAGCAGTACTTC. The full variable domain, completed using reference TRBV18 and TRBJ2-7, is NAGVMQNPRHLVRRRGQEARLRCSPMKGHSHVYWYRQLPEEGLKFMVYLQKENIIDESGMPKERFSAEFPKEGPSILRIQQVVRGDSAAYFCASSLNDRNEQYFGPGTRLTVT.

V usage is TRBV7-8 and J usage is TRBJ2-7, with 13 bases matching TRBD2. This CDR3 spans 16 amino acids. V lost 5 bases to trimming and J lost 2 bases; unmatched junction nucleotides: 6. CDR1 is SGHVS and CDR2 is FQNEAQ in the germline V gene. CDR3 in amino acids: CASSAGTSGTTYEQYF. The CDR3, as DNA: TGTGCCAGCAGCGCTGGGACTAGCGGGACCACCTACGAGCAGTACTTC.

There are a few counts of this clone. CDR3 loop: CASSLGHTTNTGELFF. In DNA, the CDR3 is TGCGCCAGCAGCTTGGGGCACACCACGAACACCGGGGAGCTGTTTTTT. V and J are TRBV5-1 and TRBJ2-2, with D unclear. This CDR3 has 16 amino acids. Germline V lookup: CDR1 SGHRS, CDR2 YFSETQ. Deletions cut 0 bases from V and 0 bases from J, with 9 bases between.

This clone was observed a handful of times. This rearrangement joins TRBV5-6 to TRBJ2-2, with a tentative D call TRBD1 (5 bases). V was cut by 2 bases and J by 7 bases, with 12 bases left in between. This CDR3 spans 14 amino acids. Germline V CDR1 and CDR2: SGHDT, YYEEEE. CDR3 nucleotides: TGTGCCAGCAGCTTAGGGGTTCGGAACGGGGAGCTGTTTTTT. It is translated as CASSLGVRNGELFF.

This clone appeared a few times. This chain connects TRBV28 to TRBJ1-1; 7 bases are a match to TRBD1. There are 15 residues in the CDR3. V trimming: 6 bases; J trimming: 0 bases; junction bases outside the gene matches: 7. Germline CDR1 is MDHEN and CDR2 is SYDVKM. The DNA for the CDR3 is TGTGCCAGCAGATCTCACGACAGGGTGAACACTGAAGCTTTCTTT. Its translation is CASRSHDRVNTEAFF.

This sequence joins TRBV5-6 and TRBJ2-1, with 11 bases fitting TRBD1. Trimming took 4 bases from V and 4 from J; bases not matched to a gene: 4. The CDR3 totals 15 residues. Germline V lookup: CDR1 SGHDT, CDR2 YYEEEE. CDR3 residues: CASSPGQGAYNEQFF. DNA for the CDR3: TGTGCCAGCAGCCCCGGACAGGGGGCGTACAATGAGCAGTTCTTC.

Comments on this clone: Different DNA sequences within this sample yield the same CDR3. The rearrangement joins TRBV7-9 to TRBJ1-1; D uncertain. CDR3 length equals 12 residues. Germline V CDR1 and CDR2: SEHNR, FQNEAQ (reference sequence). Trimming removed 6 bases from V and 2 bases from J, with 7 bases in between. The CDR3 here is CASSRGNTEAFF. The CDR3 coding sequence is TGTGCCAGCAGTCGGGGAAACACTGAAGCTTTCTTT.